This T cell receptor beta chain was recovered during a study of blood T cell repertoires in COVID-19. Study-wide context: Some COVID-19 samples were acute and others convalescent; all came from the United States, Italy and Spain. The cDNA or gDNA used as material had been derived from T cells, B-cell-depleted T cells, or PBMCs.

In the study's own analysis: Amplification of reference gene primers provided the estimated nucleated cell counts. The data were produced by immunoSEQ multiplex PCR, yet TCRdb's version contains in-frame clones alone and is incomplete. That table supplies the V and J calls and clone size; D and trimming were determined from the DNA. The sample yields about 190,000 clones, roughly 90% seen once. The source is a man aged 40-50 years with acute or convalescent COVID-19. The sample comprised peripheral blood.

CDR3 residues: CASSQDRGGGYGYTF. The CDR3 DNA follows: TGCGCCAGCAGCCAAGACAGAGGGGGCGGCTATGGCTACACCTTC. The V gene is TRBV4-1, the J gene TRBJ1-2, with TRBD1 matching over 7 bases. V lost 0 bases and J lost 4; bases outside the gene matches: 5. Germline V lookup: CDR1 MGHRA, CDR2 YSYEKL. The CDR3 has 15 residues.